A single sample gave rise to the 26 T cell receptor beta chains below, sequenced in a study of blood T cell repertoires in COVID-19. The method was immunoSEQ multiplex PCR; TCRdb's version includes in-frame clones alone and lacks a portion of them. This table holds nearly 35,000 clones, around 73% found once. Sequenced input: peripheral blood. Receptor source: a woman aged 60-70 years with acute or convalescent COVID-19.

The genes are TRBV29-1 and TRBJ1-1, with D possibly TRBD1 on 5 matching bases. Trimming left V 4 bases short and J 0 bases short, with 6 bases between. The CDR3 covers 12 residues. Per germline, CDR1 SQVTM and CDR2 ANQGSEA. The CDR3 DNA reads as TGCAGCGTTGGGGGGGTGAACACTGAAGCTTTCTTT. Translating gives CSVGGVNTEAFF. Full variable domain (missing parts from reference TRBV29-1 and TRBJ1-1): SAVISQKPSRDICQRGTSLTIQCQVDSQVTMMFWYRQQPGQSLTLIATANQGSEATYESGFVIDKFPISRPNLTFSTLTVSNMSPEDSSIYLCSVGGVNTEAFFGQGTRLTVV.

The CDR3 DNA follows: TGTGCCAGCAGCAGTGGGGACAACTCTTATGGCTACACCTTC. It is translated as CASSSGDNSYGYTF. This chain uses TRBV14 with TRBJ1-2, with a weak D call TRBD1 (6 bases). Between the trimmed V and J ends, which lost 5 bases and 5 bases, there was a span of 15 bases. This CDR3 contains 14 residues. Germline values: CDR1 SGHDN, CDR2 FVKESK.

The J gene is TRBJ1-4, the V gene TRBV27, with D possibly TRBD1 on 5 matching bases. From germline, CDR1 is MNHEY and CDR2 SMNVEV (reference sequence). Trimming took off 3 bases at V and 6 bases at J, with 11 bases between the two ends. This CDR3 spans 14 amino acids. The CDR3 DNA sequence: TGTGCCAGCAGTTTTCGGACAAATGATGAAAAACTGTTTTTT. Its translation is CASSFRTNDEKLFF.

The chain has TRBV2 and TRBJ1-2; D not certain. The CDR3 spans 13 residues. Per germline, CDR1 SNHLY and CDR2 FYNNEI. V shed 9 bases and J shed 6 bases, with 17 bases lying between them. The CDR3 bases are TGTGCCAGTAAAGACAAGGAGGGCAATGGCTACACCTTC. Its translation is CASKDKEGNGYTF.

V and J are TRBV28 and TRBJ1-2; no definite D call. Germline lookup yields CDR1 MDHEN and CDR2 SYDVKM. The CDR3 covers 13 residues. The V gene lost 2 bases and the J gene lost 2 bases, with 6 bases spanning the gap. DNA of the CDR3: TGTGCCAGCAGTTTAGGAGTAAACTATGGCTACACCTTC. It is translated as CASSLGVNYGYTF.

The V gene is TRBV4-2, the J gene TRBJ2-1; D is perhaps TRBD1 (5 bases). This CDR3 comprises 15 residues. CDR1 LGHNA and CDR2 YNFKEQ come from the germline V gene. V was trimmed by 0 bases and J by 9 bases, leaving 15 bases between them. In DNA form, the CDR3 reads TGTGCCAGCAGCCAAGAGGGCTTCCTAGACAGTGAGCAGTTCTTC. Protein sequence: CASSQEGFLDSEQFF.

The chain uses TRBV2 and TRBJ2-1, with 15 bases fitting TRBD2. Germline CDR1 is SNHLY and CDR2 is FYNNEI. CDR3 size: 14 residues. The trim removed 10 bases at V and 8 bases at J, leaving 6 bases unmatched. CDR3 sequence: CATKGLAGGDEQFF. The DNA for the CDR3 is TGTGCCACAAAGGGACTAGCGGGGGGAGATGAGCAGTTCTTC.

The chain joins TRBV18 to TRBJ2-7; tentative D call: TRBD1 (5 bases). The germline V and J ends were trimmed by 3 bases and 2 bases, with 11 bases remaining between them. Germline CDR1 reads KGHSH; CDR2 reads LQKENI. The CDR3 totals 14 residues. The CDR3 loop reads CASSPPDTPYEQYF. As DNA, the CDR3 is TGTGCCAGCTCACCCCCGGACACCCCCTACGAGCAGTACTTC.

This clone was detected only a few times. This chain uses TRBV28 with TRBJ1-1, with D possibly matching TRBD1 (5 bases). In germline, CDR1 is MDHEN, CDR2 SYDVKM. The CDR3 is made up of 12 amino acids. Trimming removed 8 bases from V and 3 bases from J, with 10 bases in between. Here the CDR3 DNA reads TGTGCCAGCTTGGGGACTCACACTGAAGCTTTCTTT. Translation gives CASLGTHTEAFF.

V and J are TRBV11-2 and TRBJ1-1; possible D gene TRBD1, 5 bases. CDR3 length: 13 residues. Trimming took off 5 bases at V and 3 bases at J, with 10 bases between the two ends. Per the germline V gene, CDR1 is SGHAT and CDR2 is FQNNGV. CDR3: CASSPPGDTEAFF. CDR3 in DNA: TGTGCCAGCAGCCCTCCGGGGGACACTGAAGCTTTCTTT.

The chain employs TRBV5-1 and TRBJ1-3, with a weak D call TRBD1 (5 bases). The germline V and J ends were trimmed by 0 bases and 2 bases, with 12 bases remaining between them. The V gene's germline CDR1 is SGHRS and CDR2 YFSETQ. This CDR3 region has 16 residues. This chain's CDR3 is CASSLDGGATGNTIYF. CDR3 bases: TGCGCCAGCAGCTTGGACGGGGGAGCGACTGGAAACACCATATATTTT.

This clone occurred a few times. The chain joins TRBV6-2 or TRBV6-3 to TRBJ2-7; 10 nucleotides align to TRBD2. Germline CDR1 reads MNHEY; CDR2 reads SVGEGT. V gave up 5 bases and J gave up 6 bases; unmatched junction bases: 13. CDR3 length: 16 amino acids. The CDR3 region is CASSPPRVQRGGEQYF. The CDR3 nucleotides read TGTGCCAGCAGTCCGCCTCGGGTCCAGCGGGGGGGCGAGCAGTACTTC.

The chain couples TRBV6-1 to TRBJ1-1; 7 bases match TRBD1. The germline CDR1 and CDR2 sequences are MNHNS and SASEGT. The CDR3 contains 15 residues. The junction had 3 bases not matched to a gene; V was cut back by 2 bases and J by 0 bases. The DNA of the CDR3 is TGTGCCAGCAGTGAATTGGGACAGATGAACACTGAAGCTTTCTTT. Its protein product is CASSELGQMNTEAFF.

This chain uses TRBV29-1 with TRBJ2-2; D possibly corresponds to TRBD1 (5 bases). The CDR3 spans 15 residues. Trimming stripped 3 bases from V and 0 bases from J, with 11 bases between. Germline V lookup: CDR1 SQVTM, CDR2 ANQGSEA. The CDR3 region is CSVEGLPANTGELFF. The CDR3 bases are TGCAGCGTTGAGGGGCTTCCAGCGAACACCGGGGAGCTGTTTTTT.

J is TRBJ2-7 and V is TRBV2; D is possibly TRBD1 (5 bases). Per the germline V gene, CDR1 is SNHLY and CDR2 is FYNNEI. Trimming removed 4 bases at V and 3 bases at J, with 10 bases between. This CDR3 contains 13 residues. CDR3 coding DNA: TGTGCCAGCAGTGCCCAGGGTTTCTACGAGCAGTACTTC. Translated: CASSAQGFYEQYF.

The rearrangement uses TRBV12-3 or TRBV12-4 and TRBJ2-1; TRBD2 matches at 8 bases. The V segment lost 9 bases and the J segment 8 bases; nucleotides outside the gene matches: 3. The CDR3 extends over 11 amino acids. The CDR3 region has the DNA TGTGCCAGTCGGCGGGGGGATGAGCAGTTCTTC. Protein: CASRRGDEQFF.

The J gene is TRBJ2-2, the V gene TRBV5-6, with D maybe TRBD1 (6 bases). V was clipped by 3 bases and J by 6 bases, with 9 bases between them. The CDR3 consists of 13 residues. Germline CDR1 is SGHDT and CDR2 is YYEEEE. The CDR3 protein is CASSWTVAGELFF. In DNA form, the CDR3 reads TGTGCCAGCAGCTGGACAGTGGCCGGGGAGCTGTTTTTT.

The chain employs TRBV3-1 (or the pseudogene TRBV3-2) and TRBJ1-1, with D maybe TRBD1 (6 bases). The germline CDR1 and CDR2 sequences are LGHDT and YNNKEL (reference sequence). The CDR3 loop spans 14 amino acids. Trimming took off 3 bases at V and 0 bases at J, with 8 bases between the two ends. The CDR3 sequence is CASSQRQVNTEAFF. The CDR3 bases are TGTGCCAGCAGCCAGAGACAGGTGAACACTGAAGCTTTCTTT.

The chain links TRBV24-1 to TRBJ1-4; 7 nucleotides match TRBD1. The length of the CDR3 is 17 residues. Germline V gene sequence: CDR1 KGHDR, CDR2 SFDVKD. V was pared by 4 bases and J by 0 bases, with 7 bases of the junction left unmatched. The CDR3 DNA reads TGTGCCACCAGTGAGGAAACAGGGGCCGCAACTAATGAAAAACTGTTTTTT. Its protein product is CATSEETGAATNEKLFF.

Here the CDR3 reads CSASLRGGPNEQFF. CDR3 DNA: TGCAGTGCTAGTTTGCGGGGGGGCCCCAATGAGCAGTTCTTC. V gene TRBV20-1 combines with J gene TRBJ2-1; 9 nucleotides align to TRBD2. The CDR3 extends over 14 amino acids. The J segment lost 6 bases and the V segment lost 3 bases, leaving 6 bases of the junction unmatched. Germline assignment: CDR1 DFQATT and CDR2 SNEGSKA (reference sequence).

The gene calls are TRBV6-6 and TRBJ1-6; D gene uncertain. CDR1 and CDR2 (germline): MNHNY, SVGAGI (reference sequence). The V and J ends lost 0 bases and 6 bases respectively, with 3 bases between them. This CDR3 region has 13 residues. CDR3 nucleotide sequence: TGTGCCAGCAGTTACTCCCTTAATTCACCCCTCCACTTT. This codes for CASSYSLNSPLHF.

The V and J genes are TRBV28 and TRBJ2-5; possibly TRBD1 for D (6 bases). Trimming took off 11 bases at V and 3 bases at J, with 16 bases between the two ends. Germline loops: CDR1 MDHEN, CDR2 SYDVKM. This CDR3 contains 13 residues. CDR3 sequence: CAYGAGVKETQYF. In nucleotides, the CDR3 is TGTGCCTACGGGGCAGGGGTAAAAGAGACCCAGTACTTC.

The chain carries TRBV6-6 and TRBJ1-6; perhaps TRBD1 as D (5 bases). V was clipped by 9 bases and J by 11 bases, with 11 bases between them. From germline, CDR1 is MNHNY and CDR2 SVGAGI (reference sequence). The CDR3 length is 11 residues. The CDR3 nucleotides read TGTGCCAGTGGGGGGGAGGCACCCCTCCACTTT. Encoded protein: CASGGEAPLHF.

V is TRBV27 and J is TRBJ1-6; D might be TRBD1 (5 bases). Germline assignment: CDR1 MNHEY and CDR2 SMNVEV (reference sequence). CDR3 size: 15 residues. V was pared by 8 bases and J by 9 bases, with 20 bases between. The CDR3 bases are TGTGCCAGCGGTATCGCCGCGGCGGGGGGTTCACCCCTCCACTTT. It encodes CASGIAAAGGSPLHF.

The CDR3 DNA is TGTGCCAGCAGTTACGCTTCGGGTGTAGCAGATACGCAGTATTTT. It specifies CASSYASGVADTQYF. The J gene is TRBJ2-3, the V gene TRBV6-6, with D unclear. CDR1 MNHNY and CDR2 SVGAGI come from the germline V gene (reference sequence). CDR3 size: 15 residues. V was pared by 2 bases and J by 4 bases, with 13 bases between.

The rearrangement joins TRBV24-1 to TRBJ2-3; 10 bases are a match to TRBD1. Trimming took 4 bases from V and 5 from J; bases not matched to a gene: 5. Germline V gene lookup returns CDR1 KGHDR and CDR2 SFDVKD. This CDR3 is built from 15 residues. The CDR3 DNA sequence: TGTGCCACCAGTGAGACGGGGACAGGGGTAGATACGCAGTATTTT. Translating gives CATSETGTGVDTQYF.